This T cell receptor beta chain was captured by sequencing in a study of blood T cell repertoires in COVID-19. In the original workflow: It was from reference gene primer amplification that nucleated cell counts were estimated. Only in-frame clones appear in the TCRdb table, and some are missing; sequencing was by immunoSEQ multiplex PCR. V, J and clone size are those of that table, while D and trimming were read from the DNA. Here the sample spans tens of thousands of clones, roughly 86% being singletons. The germline V and J ends were trimmed by 3 bases and 9 bases, with 27 bases remaining between them. The CDR3 spans 18 residues. Per the germline V gene, CDR1 is MDHEN and CDR2 is SYDVKM.

The TCR sequence derives from a woman aged 45-59 years who had recovered from COVID-19. Sequencing was carried out using PBMCs or T cells enriched from blood (not recorded which). This sequence joins TRBV28 and TRBJ2-1; maybe TRBD2 (6 bases). As DNA, the CDR3 is TGTGCCAGCAGTTTTTCGTTAGTCGGGGGAGTCGGGATGGGTGAGCAGTTCTTC. Amino acid sequence: CASSFSLVGGVGMGEQFF.